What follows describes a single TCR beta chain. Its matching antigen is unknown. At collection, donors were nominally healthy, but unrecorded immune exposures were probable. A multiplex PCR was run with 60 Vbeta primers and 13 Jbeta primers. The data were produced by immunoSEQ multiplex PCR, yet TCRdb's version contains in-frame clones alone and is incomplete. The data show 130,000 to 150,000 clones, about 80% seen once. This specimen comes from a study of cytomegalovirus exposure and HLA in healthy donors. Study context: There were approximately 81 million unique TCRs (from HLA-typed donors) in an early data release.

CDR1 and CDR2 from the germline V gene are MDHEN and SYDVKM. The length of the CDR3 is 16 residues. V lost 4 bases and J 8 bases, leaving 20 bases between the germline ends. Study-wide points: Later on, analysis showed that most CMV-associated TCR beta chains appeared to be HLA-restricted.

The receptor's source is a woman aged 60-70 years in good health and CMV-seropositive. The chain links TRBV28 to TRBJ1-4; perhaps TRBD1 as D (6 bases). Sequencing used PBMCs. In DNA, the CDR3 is TGTGCCAGCAGTTACCGGACAGCCGGACATGAAGAAAAACTGTTTTTT. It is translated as CASSYRTAGHEEKLFF. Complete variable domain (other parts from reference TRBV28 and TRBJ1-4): DVKVTQSSRYLVKRTGEKVFLECVQDMDHENMFWYRQDPGLGLRLIYFSYDVKMKEKGDIPEGYSVSREKKERFSLILESASTNQTSMYLCASSYRTAGHEEKLFFGSGTQLSVL.